One sample yielded the 21 T cell receptor beta chains listed below, sequenced in a study of beta chain features in type 1 diabetes. Study results and caveats: Shortening of TCRB CDR3s, moderate but significant, appeared in all four CD4+ subsets of Type 1 diabetes patients.

Isolated RNA was reverse transcribed in full, so expressed TCRB transcripts were sequenced. Assay: immunoSEQ multiplex PCR; the TCRdb copy retains only in-frame clones and omits some. The sample shows more than 250,000 clones, around 25% of them seen only once. These receptors' targets are unknown. Source material: naive CD4+ T cells from blood. These receptors were collected from a woman between 25 and 40 years old with type 1 diabetes.

CDR3 coding DNA: TGTGCCAGCAGCCCGGACAGGGACGATGGCTACACCTTC. Translated, it gives CASSPDRDDGYTF. The chain couples TRBV7-3 to TRBJ1-2; 8 bases line up with TRBD1. The junction had 5 bases not matched to a gene; V was cut back by 5 bases and J by 6 bases. Germline CDR1 reads SGHTA; CDR2 reads FQGTGA. This CDR3 comprises 13 residues.

The rearrangement uses TRBV9 and TRBJ2-2; tentative D call: TRBD1 (7 bases). Looked up from germline, CDR1 is SGDLS and CDR2 is YYNGEE. Trimming took off 0 bases at V and 7 bases at J, with 10 bases between the two ends. The CDR3 totals 14 residues. In nucleotides, the CDR3 is TGTGCCAGCAGCGTAGCAGGGGGAGGCGGGGAGCTGTTTTTT. Its translation is CASSVAGGGGELFF.

This chain uses TRBV15 with TRBJ2-3; 9 bases are shared with TRBD2. The CDR3 loop spans 15 amino acids. CDR1 and CDR2 from the germline V gene are LNHNV and YYDKDF (reference sequence). The junction had 11 bases not matched to a gene; V was cut back by 3 bases and J by 10 bases. The CDR3 is CATSRFSGSSAAQYF. DNA for the CDR3: TGTGCCACCAGCAGGTTTAGCGGGAGTTCAGCGGCGCAGTATTTT. The whole variable domain, remainder taken from reference TRBV15 and TRBJ2-3, is DAMVIQNPRYQVTQFGKPVTLSCSQTLNHNVMYWYQQKSSQAPKLLFHYYDKDFNNEADTPDNFQSRRPNTSFCFLDIRSPGLGDTAMYLCATSRFSGSSAAQYFGPGTRLTVL.

V is TRBV15 and J is TRBJ2-7; no firm D call. Trimming left V 3 bases short and J 4 bases short, with 16 bases between. The CDR3 is 15 amino acids. In germline, CDR1 is LNHNV, CDR2 YYDKDF (reference sequence). The CDR3 nucleotides read TGTGCCACCAGCAGCCGCGACTGGGTGAAATACGAGCAGTACTTC. It is translated as CATSSRDWVKYEQYF. Full variable domain (outside the CDR3, taken from reference TRBV15 and TRBJ2-7): DAMVIQNPRYQVTQFGKPVTLSCSQTLNHNVMYWYQQKSSQAPKLLFHYYDKDFNNEADTPDNFQSRRPNTSFCFLDIRSPGLGDTAMYLCATSSRDWVKYEQYFGPGTRLTVT.

The table lists this clone with a few counts. The chain combines TRBV6-5 with TRBJ2-5, with TRBD2 matching 9 bases. V dropped 4 bases and J dropped 5; count of bases not matched to a gene: 8. Germline assignment: CDR1 MNHEY and CDR2 SVGAGI. The CDR3 is made up of 15 amino acids. The CDR3 loop is CASSSTSGNWETQYF. The CDR3 DNA reads as TGTGCCAGCAGTTCGACTAGCGGAAACTGGGAGACCCAGTACTTC.

This clone was recorded a few times. This CDR3 is CASSLRQEGYTF. The CDR3, as DNA: TGTGCCAGCAGCCTCCGACAGGAGGGCTACACCTTC. J is TRBJ1-2 and V is TRBV5-6; perhaps TRBD1 as D (6 bases). This CDR3 has 12 residues. V was trimmed by 4 bases and J by 8 bases, leaving 12 bases between them. From germline, CDR1 is SGHDT and CDR2 YYEEEE.

This clone has just a few counts. This chain links TRBV5-4 with TRBJ1-2; 7 bases agree with TRBD1. Germline V CDR1 and CDR2: SGHNT, YYREEE (reference sequence). V dropped 4 bases and J dropped 6; count of bases not matched to a gene: 12. The CDR3 sequence is 15 residues long. The CDR3 nucleotides are TGTGCCAGCAGCAGGCCCGGGACAGACTCAAATGGCTACACCTTC. It encodes CASSRPGTDSNGYTF.

The chain combines TRBV7-9 with TRBJ2-1, with 9 bases lining up with TRBD1. CDR1 is SEHNR, CDR2 FQNEAQ, per germline (reference sequence). V lost 3 bases and J lost 3; bases outside the gene matches: 3. This CDR3 has 15 residues. This chain's CDR3 is CASSLGTGIYNEQFF. The CDR3 bases are TGTGCCAGCAGCTTGGGGACAGGGATCTACAATGAGCAGTTCTTC.

In this sample, this clone turned up a few times. The rearrangement uses TRBV28 and TRBJ1-2; D gene unclear. The germline V gene encodes CDR1 MDHEN and CDR2 SYDVKM. This CDR3 has 13 amino acids. The V gene lost 3 bases and the J gene lost 5 bases, with 10 bases spanning the gap. CDR3 in DNA: TGTGCCAGCAGTTTGGCAAAGACTTATGGCTACACCTTC. Its translation: CASSLAKTYGYTF.

The chain's CDR3 is CASSRRGDTGELFF. The CDR3 DNA is TGTGCCAGCAGCAGGCGGGGGGACACCGGGGAGCTGTTTTTT. V usage is TRBV2 and J usage is TRBJ2-2; 8 nucleotides agree with TRBD2. The CDR3 runs 14 residues. V lost 6 bases, J lost 3 bases, and 3 bases stayed unmatched. Looked up from germline, CDR1 is SNHLY and CDR2 is FYNNEI.

This clone was observed a handful of times. The chain joins TRBV6-5 to TRBJ2-1, with 7 bases aligning to TRBD2. Trimming removed 0 bases from V and 9 bases from J; junction bases left unmatched: 11. This CDR3 is built from 16 residues. The germline V gene has CDR1 MNHEY and CDR2 SVGAGI. CDR3 loop: CASSYSPAGVFSEQFF. In DNA form, the CDR3 reads TGTGCCAGCAGTTACTCGCCGGCGGGAGTATTCAGTGAGCAGTTCTTC.

The genes are TRBV9 and TRBJ1-3, with D perhaps matching TRBD1 (5 bases). V was clipped by 4 bases and J by 0 bases, with 14 bases between them. Germline lookup yields CDR1 SGDLS and CDR2 YYNGEE. The CDR3 sequence is 16 residues long. CDR3 in amino acids: CASSPDGGSSGNTIYF. CDR3 bases: TGTGCCAGCAGCCCCGACGGGGGTAGCTCTGGAAACACCATATATTTT.

The V gene is TRBV6-1, the J gene TRBJ2-2, with 10 bases lining up with TRBD2. V was clipped by 6 bases and J by 2 bases; unmatched bases: 3. Germline V CDR1 and CDR2: MNHNS, SASEGT. The CDR3 covers 15 residues. The CDR3 DNA is TGTGCCAGCAGGACTAGCGGGCCTAACACCGGGGAGCTGTTTTTT. Protein sequence: CASRTSGPNTGELFF.

The V and J genes are TRBV4-1 and TRBJ2-2, with TRBD2 matching over 16 bases. The germline CDR1 and CDR2 sequences are MGHRA and YSYEKL. V was clipped by 4 bases and J by 5 bases; unmatched bases: 7. This CDR3 spans 18 amino acids. The CDR3 DNA reads TGCGCCAGCAGCCCTGGGACTAGCGGGAGGGGAAGAACCGGGGAGCTGTTTTTT. It specifies CASSPGTSGRGRTGELFF.

This rearrangement joins TRBV30 to TRBJ2-7; a possible D gene is TRBD1 (6 bases). Trimming removed 0 bases at V and 5 bases at J, with 14 bases between. Germline loops: CDR1 GTSNPN, CDR2 SVGIG (reference sequence). The CDR3 is 14 amino acids. Here the CDR3 DNA reads TGTGCCTGGAGTGTACAGGGTGTAAATGACGAGCAGTACTTC. It specifies CAWSVQGVNDEQYF.

This clone was picked up a small number of times. V and J are TRBV4-1 and TRBJ1-1; 8 bases are shared with TRBD1. V lost 1 base to trimming and J lost 4 bases; unmatched junction nucleotides: 8. The V gene's germline CDR1 is MGHRA and CDR2 YSYEKL. This CDR3 has 16 residues. In DNA, the CDR3 is TGCGCCAGCAGCCAAGTCGGACAGGGTGGGTCCACTGAAGCTTTCTTT. It specifies CASSQVGQGGSTEAFF.

This clone was seen a few times. Other DNA sequences in this specimen translate into the identical CDR3. This sequence joins TRBV5-1 and TRBJ2-1, with a tentative D call TRBD2 (5 bases). Germline lookup yields CDR1 SGHRS and CDR2 YFSETQ. Trimming cost V 0 bases and J 10 bases, with 11 bases left between them. This CDR3 has 13 residues. The CDR3 bases are TGCGCCAGCAGCTTGGGCCTAGCTGGAGAGCAGTTCTTC. Translation gives CASSLGLAGEQFF.

The V and J genes are TRBV12-5 and TRBJ2-2; tentative D call: TRBD2 (5 bases). The CDR3 contains 13 residues. V lost 0 bases, J lost 6 bases, and 5 bases lay in between. Germline lookup yields CDR1 LGHNT and CDR2 FRNRAP. The CDR3 protein is CASGLVGAGELFF. CDR3 sequence (DNA): TGTGCTAGTGGTTTGGTCGGGGCCGGGGAGCTGTTTTTT.

This clone was seen more than once but under ten times. V and J are TRBV7-9 and TRBJ2-1; 8 nucleotides align to TRBD2. Germline CDR1 is SEHNR and CDR2 is FQNEAQ (reference sequence). Trimming at V came to 6 bases and at J to 8 bases, leaving 9 bases not matched to a gene. The CDR3 consists of 14 residues. The CDR3: CASRPGTSVDEQFF. The CDR3 bases are TGTGCCAGCAGACCCGGGACTAGTGTCGATGAGCAGTTCTTC.

The V gene is TRBV6-1, the J gene TRBJ2-7; unclear D gene. Germline V gene lookup returns CDR1 MNHNS and CDR2 SASEGT. The CDR3 is made up of 12 amino acids. The germline V and J ends were trimmed by 5 bases and 1 base, with 6 bases remaining between them. CDR3 protein: CASSPGSYEQYF. CDR3 coding DNA: TGTGCCAGCAGTCCCGGGTCCTACGAGCAGTACTTC.

The J gene is TRBJ2-1, the V gene TRBV30; TRBD2 matches at 8 bases. The germline gives CDR1 GTSNPN, CDR2 SVGIG (reference sequence). With V trimmed by 5 bases and J by 4 bases, 1 base remained unmatched. The CDR3 loop spans 12 amino acids. The CDR3 sequence: CAWEREYNEQFF. The CDR3 region has the DNA TGTGCCTGGGAGCGGGAGTACAATGAGCAGTTCTTC. The full variable domain, with the rest looked up from reference TRBV30 and TRBJ2-1, is SQTIHQWPATLVQPVGSPLSLECTVEGTSNPNLYWYRQAAGRGLQLLFYSVGIGQISSEVPQNLSASRPQDRQFILSSKKLLLSDSGFYLCAWEREYNEQFFGPGTRLTVL.